This passage covers 11 T cell receptor beta chains from one sample sequenced in a study of shared clonotypes between healthy human individuals. Measured with immunoSEQ multiplex PCR; TCRdb has only the in-frame clones, and not every one. The sample gives about 680,000 clones, about 90% of which show up once; about a quarter is in the top ten. The naive CD8 fraction comprised CD45RO-negative cells positively selected for CCR7 and excluded terminally differentiated effector memory CD45RA+ cells. Sequencing input: naive CD8+ T cells sorted from blood. These receptors came from a man aged 30-40 years in good health.

The J gene is TRBJ2-2, the V gene TRBV6-5; tentative D call: TRBD1 (6 bases). V was pared by 7 bases and J by 2 bases, with 11 bases between. CDR1 and CDR2 (germline): MNHEY, SVGAGI. The CDR3 is 14 residues long. The DNA of the CDR3 is TGTGCCAGCACGACAGGCCCCAACACCGGGGAGCTGTTTTTT. It translates to CASTTGPNTGELFF.

This sequence joins TRBV18 and TRBJ2-1, with D tentatively TRBD1 (5 bases). The germline V gene encodes CDR1 KGHSH and CDR2 LQKENI. Trimming stripped 5 bases from V and 5 bases from J, with 16 bases between. CDR3 length: 15 amino acids. The CDR3 is CASSGSTQGDNEQFF. DNA of the CDR3: TGTGCCAGCTCAGGTAGCACACAAGGGGACAATGAGCAGTTCTTC.

The chain is built from TRBV7-9 and TRBJ1-1; 7 bases align to TRBD1. From germline, CDR1 is SEHNR and CDR2 FQNEAQ (reference sequence). This CDR3 spans 13 amino acids. The J segment lost 11 bases and the V segment lost 5 bases, leaving 11 bases of the junction unmatched. The CDR3 nucleotides read TGTGCCAGCAGCACCTGGGACAGCAAGGAGGCTTTCTTT. Its protein product is CASSTWDSKEAFF.

In this sample, this clone turned up once. The V and J genes are TRBV27 and TRBJ2-5, with 9 bases aligning to TRBD2. The germline V gene has CDR1 MNHEY and CDR2 SMNVEV (reference sequence). With 3 bases clipped from V and 6 bases from J, the junction kept 14 bases outside the gene matches. The CDR3 runs 17 residues. Here the CDR3 DNA reads TGTGCCAGCAGTTTTTTGAGGGAGAGGCGGGAGGGAAAGACCCAGTACTTC. Encoded protein: CASSFLRERREGKTQYF.

Remarks on this clone: The sample carries other DNA sequences with the same CDR3. The chain recombines TRBV7-6 with TRBJ2-3; 9 bases agree with TRBD2. The CDR3 totals 15 residues. Germline CDR1 SGHVS, CDR2 FNYEAQ. V lost 3 bases and J lost 1; bases outside the gene matches: 2. For the CDR3, the DNA is TGTGCCAGCAGCTTGCTAGCGGGGCGCACAGATACGCAGTATTTT. Its protein is CASSLLAGRTDTQYF.

The chain joins TRBV7-3 to TRBJ2-1; D is undetermined. Germline V lookup: CDR1 SGHTA, CDR2 FQGTGA. The ends were cut back, 3 bases at V and 0 bases at J, with 9 bases in the middle. The CDR3 length is 15 residues. Here the CDR3 reads CASSFDLSSYNEQFF. Here the CDR3 DNA reads TGTGCCAGCAGCTTCGATCTATCCTCCTACAATGAGCAGTTCTTC.

The CDR3 DNA reads TGTGCCAGCAGTACCTCAGGCCGTGAGCAGTTCTTC. Protein: CASSTSGREQFF. This chain uses TRBV11-3 with TRBJ2-1, with D uncertain. The CDR3 contains 12 residues. Trimming took 6 bases from V and 9 from J, leaving 12 bases between them. Germline-derived CDR1 and CDR2 are SGHNT and YENEEA.

This clone was seen a single time. The V gene is TRBV5-1, the J gene TRBJ2-3; TRBD2 is a possible D gene (6 bases). The CDR3 is made up of 17 amino acids. V was trimmed by 3 bases and J by 3 bases, leaving 20 bases between them. CDR1 and CDR2 (germline): SGHRS, YFSETQ. DNA for the CDR3: TGCGCCAGCAGCTCAGACTCCGGGAGAGGAGGTACAGATACGCAGTATTTT. This encodes CASSSDSGRGGTDTQYF. Based on the CDR3 plus reference TRBV5-1 and TRBJ2-3, the full variable domain is KAGVTQTPRYLIKTRGQQVTLSCSPISGHRSVSWYQQTPGQGLQFLFEYFSETQRNKGNFPGRFSGRQFSNSRSEMNVSTLELGDSALYLCASSSDSGRGGTDTQYFGPGTRLTVL.

The chain uses TRBV7-8 and TRBJ1-5; D perhaps matches TRBD1 (5 bases). This CDR3 spans 17 amino acids. Germline loops: CDR1 SGHVS, CDR2 FQNEAQ. V dropped 10 bases and J dropped 0 bases, with 22 bases sitting between them. The CDR3 DNA sequence: TGTGCCACCCAGCTTAGGTCCAGGGCGGGTAGCAATCAGCCCCAGCATTTT. Its protein is CATQLRSRAGSNQPQHF.

This chain links TRBV27 with TRBJ2-5, with a tentative D call TRBD1 (6 bases). Germline CDR1 MNHEY, CDR2 SMNVEV (reference sequence). With 3 bases removed from V and 2 bases from J, the gap between germline ends came to 10 bases. The CDR3 consists of 14 residues. In DNA form, the CDR3 reads TGTGCCAGCAGTTTCACAGGGAGTCAAGAGACCCAGTACTTC. Its translation is CASSFTGSQETQYF.

This clone was recorded once. The chain combines TRBV11-1 with TRBJ2-2; 9 bases are shared with TRBD1. J gave up 3 bases and V 6 bases, and 11 bases lay outside the gene matches. CDR1 and CDR2 from the germline V gene are SGHAT and FQDESV (reference sequence). This CDR3 has 17 amino acids. The CDR3 spells CASSHDPGQGYTGELFF. CDR3 DNA sequence: TGTGCCAGCAGTCACGATCCGGGACAGGGTTACACCGGGGAGCTGTTTTTT. The full variable domain, rest sourced from reference TRBV11-1 and TRBJ2-2, is EAEVAQSPRYKITEKSQAVAFWCDPISGHATLYWYRQILGQGPELLVQFQDESVVDDSQLPKDRFSAERLKGVDSTLKIQPAELGDSAMYLCASSHDPGQGYTGELFFGEGSRLTVL.